This TCR beta chain is drawn from a study of Graves' ophthalmopathy and Graves' hyperthyroidism. The wider study: Upon initial diagnosis and before any treatment, peripheral blood was collected. The study, taken as a whole, reports: Ophthalmopathy versus stable hyperthyroidism: 13-signature model gave roughly 88% sensitivity, 81.08% specificity.

The sample holds a few counts of this clonotype. Its target is unknown. With a much larger clone just one base away, this may be a read error. The CDR3 length is 15 residues. Germline CDR1 reads PRHDT; CDR2 reads FYEKMQ (reference sequence). Trimming at V came to 5 bases and at J to 2 bases, leaving 6 bases not matched to a gene. Diagnosis was based on clinical symptoms, serum thyroxine, TRAb, thyroid ultrasound and orbital computed tomography. The authors amplified TCR beta CDR3 regions from RNA transcripts. Investigators did first-round RT-PCR with HTBI primers, then second-round multiplex PCR. TCRdb fed the multiplex PCR reads into MiXCR, producing one record per CDR3 protein. This table holds 620,000 or so distinct CDR3 sequences, about a fifth found once.

What was sequenced was peripheral blood. The chain couples TRBV13 to TRBJ2-7, with TRBD1 matching 10 bases. The receptor was isolated from a woman younger than 35 with stable Graves' hyperthyroidism. Some clones in this sample may be carry-over from other donors' samples. In nucleotides, the CDR3 is TGTGCCAGCAGCCCCCGGACAGGGGGTCCCTACGAGCAGTACTTC. Encoded protein: CASSPRTGGPYEQYF.